This TCR beta chain originates from a study of blood T cell repertoires in COVID-19. Study details: Sites in the United States, Italy and Spain provided acute and convalescent COVID-19 samples. T cells, B-cell-depleted T cells, or PBMCs supplied cDNA or gDNA.

To note about this clone: Other DNA variants within this sample encode the same CDR3.

In the original analysis: Reference gene primer amplification in the assay estimated nucleated cell counts. The assay was immunoSEQ multiplex PCR, and TCRdb's table has in-frame clones only and misses some. V and J calls plus clone size are reproduced from that table; the DNA served to infer D and trimming. The profile shows tens of thousands of clones, 65% to 90% of them singletons. The clonotype originates from a man aged 40-55 years with acute or convalescent COVID-19. Input material: peripheral blood.

The CDR3 nucleotides read TGTGCCAGCAGGGGGACAGACAACACTGAAGCTTTCTTT. It translates to CASRGTDNTEAFF. The chain carries TRBV2 and TRBJ1-1, with 7 bases that match TRBD1. The CDR3 covers 13 residues. Germline trimming cut 6 bases from V and 2 bases from J; bases unmatched to any gene: 3. Germline CDR1 is SNHLY and CDR2 is FYNNEI.